The next 24 T cell receptor beta chains were all read from a single sample in a study of blood T cell repertoires in COVID-19. Assay used: immunoSEQ multiplex PCR; TCRdb lists only in-frame clones, some missing. The data hold around 390,000 clones, with roughly 89% observed a single time. Sequencing was carried out using PBMCs or T cells enriched from blood (not recorded which). Receptor source: a woman aged 45-65 years who had recovered from COVID-19.

This clone has more than one count but fewer than ten. The chain combines TRBV24-1 with TRBJ2-7; a weak D match, TRBD2 (6 bases). The CDR3 spans 13 residues. Trimming removed 4 bases at V and 7 bases at J, with 13 bases between. Germline-derived CDR1 and CDR2 are KGHDR and SFDVKD. The CDR3 DNA sequence: TGTGCCACCAGTGACCCTGGACGGGAGGAGCAGTACTTC. This gives the protein CATSDPGREEQYF.

The rearrangement uses TRBV18 and TRBJ1-5, with 11 nucleotides matching TRBD1. The V and J ends lost 2 bases and 6 bases, in that order; junction bases with no gene match: 3. The CDR3 has 15 residues. The germline V gene has CDR1 KGHSH and CDR2 LQKENI. The CDR3 DNA reads TGTGCCAGCTCACCAGGGACAGGGGGGAGTCAGCCCCAGCATTTT. Protein: CASSPGTGGSQPQHF.

The chain employs TRBV2 and TRBJ2-1, with a possible D match to TRBD2 (7 bases). The CDR3 totals 16 residues. Germline CDR1 SNHLY, CDR2 FYNNEI. The V gene lost 3 bases and the J gene lost 5 bases, with 17 bases spanning the gap. CDR3 nucleotides: TGTGCCAGCAGTGAGGTAGGGGGGGGCCTCAACAATGAGCAGTTCTTC. Protein product: CASSEVGGGLNNEQFF.

This chain connects TRBV18 to TRBJ1-3; 7 bases fit TRBD1. The V segment lost 3 bases and the J segment 2 bases; nucleotides outside the gene matches: 1. The CDR3 consists of 14 residues. The germline CDR1 and CDR2 sequences are KGHSH and LQKENI. CDR3 in amino acids: CASSPGQPGNTIYF. The CDR3 coding sequence is TGTGCCAGCTCACCGGGACAGCCTGGAAACACCATATATTTT. Together with reference TRBV18 and TRBJ1-3, the CDR3 gives the full variable domain: NAGVMQNPRHLVRRRGQEARLRCSPMKGHSHVYWYRQLPEEGLKFMVYLQKENIIDESGMPKERFSAEFPKEGPSILRIQQVVRGDSAAYFCASSPGQPGNTIYFGEGSWLTVV.

This chain connects TRBV9 to TRBJ2-1; D gene uncertain. The V end lost 0 bases, the J end lost 6 bases, and 13 bases lay between the germline ends. Germline lookup yields CDR1 SGDLS and CDR2 YYNGEE. The CDR3 loop spans 15 amino acids. CDR3: CASSVEMAGPNEQFF. DNA for the CDR3: TGTGCCAGCAGCGTAGAAATGGCAGGCCCCAATGAGCAGTTCTTC.

The chain recombines TRBV7-9 with TRBJ2-6; no clear D gene. Germline V gives CDR1 SEHNR, CDR2 FQNEAQ (reference sequence). Trimming pared 5 bases from V and 2 bases from J, leaving 16 bases between. The CDR3 is 17 amino acids. CDR3 sequence: CASSITELLTGANVLTF. For the CDR3, the DNA is TGTGCCAGCAGCATTACGGAGCTGCTTACTGGGGCCAACGTCCTGACTTTC.

The chain couples TRBV7-3 to TRBJ1-2, with D perhaps TRBD1 (6 bases). CDR1 and CDR2 (germline): SGHTA, FQGTGA. The length of the CDR3 is 14 residues. The V end was cut by 5 bases, the J end by 2 bases, with 12 bases between. As DNA, the CDR3 is TGTGCCAGCAGCGATAAAGGACAGAACTATGGCTACACCTTC. It encodes CASSDKGQNYGYTF.

This rearrangement joins TRBV4-1 to TRBJ1-3; the D gene is possibly TRBD1 (6 bases). Trimming took off 5 bases at V and 0 bases at J, with 14 bases between the two ends. Per germline, CDR1 MGHRA and CDR2 YSYEKL. CDR3 length: 16 residues. In nucleotides, the CDR3 is TGCGCCAGCAGCACCAGACAGGTCCGCTCTGGAAACACCATATATTTT. As protein: CASSTRQVRSGNTIYF.

This clone has just one count. Other DNA sequences from this sample encode an identical CDR3 as well. The rearrangement links TRBV7-2 to TRBJ2-5, with TRBD1 matching over 9 bases. The CDR3 spans 14 residues. Trimming at V came to 5 bases and at J to 5 bases, leaving 6 bases not matched to a gene. Per germline, CDR1 SGHTA and CDR2 FQGNSA. CDR3 coding DNA: TGTGCCAGCAGCCTGGACAGGGGAGGTGAGACCCAGTACTTC. Residues: CASSLDRGGETQYF.

The rearrangement links TRBV10-3 to TRBJ1-5, with unresolved D. The CDR3 loop spans 13 amino acids. Between the trimmed V and J ends, which lost 2 bases and 4 bases, there was a span of 6 bases. Germline lookup yields CDR1 ENHRY and CDR2 SYGVKD. The CDR3 coding sequence is TGTGCCATCAGTGAGACAGTTAATCAGCCCCAGCATTTT. This gives the protein CAISETVNQPQHF.

DNA of the CDR3: TGCGCCAGCAGCCAACCTAGACAGGGGGCTTCCCAGTCCGACACTGAAGCTTTCTTT. Amino acids: CASSQPRQGASQSDTEAFF. V and J are TRBV4-3 and TRBJ1-1; 10 nucleotides match TRBD1. V shed 2 bases, J shed 3 bases, and the junction held 15 bases outside the gene matches. Germline loops: CDR1 LGHNA, CDR2 YSLEER. CDR3 length: 19 residues.

The chain uses TRBV5-6 and TRBJ2-1, with 16 bases matching TRBD2. The germline gives CDR1 SGHDT, CDR2 YYEEEE. This CDR3 spans 16 amino acids. V lost 5 bases, J lost 15 bases, and 14 bases stayed unmatched. CDR3 coding DNA: TGTGCCAGCAGTCCCGGGGGACTAGCGGGGGGGCCGTTGAGGTTCTTC. This translates into CASSPGGLAGGPLRFF.

This sequence joins TRBV7-2 and TRBJ1-1; TRBD1 aligns across 8 bases. Germline lookup yields CDR1 SGHTA and CDR2 FQGNSA. The J segment lost 8 bases and the V segment lost 4 bases, leaving 21 bases of the junction unmatched. CDR3 length: 18 amino acids. CDR3 protein: CASSSRVGVLTDRVEAFF. DNA for the CDR3: TGTGCCAGCAGCTCAAGGGTGGGAGTGCTGACGGACAGGGTAGAAGCTTTCTTT.

The V call is TRBV7-2, the J call TRBJ2-2; 8 positions agree with TRBD2. V shed 6 bases, J shed 3 bases, and the junction held 6 bases outside the gene matches. This CDR3 contains 15 residues. The V gene's germline CDR1 is SGHTA and CDR2 FQGNSA. Here the CDR3 DNA reads TGTGCCAGCAGGGCTAGCGGGTCCTACACCGGGGAGCTGTTTTTT. Protein sequence: CASRASGSYTGELFF. The variable domain in full, completed from reference TRBV7-2 and TRBJ2-2, reads GAGVSQSPSNKVTEKGKDVELRCDPISGHTALYWYRQSLGQGLEFLIYFQGNSAPDKSGLPSDRFSAERTGGSVSTLTIQRTQQEDSAVYLCASRASGSYTGELFFGEGSRLTVL.

The CDR3 region is CASSHLRGHGNYGYTF. CDR3 coding DNA: TGTGCCAGCAGCCACCTTAGGGGTCACGGTAACTATGGCTACACCTTC. V and J are TRBV3-1 (or the pseudogene TRBV3-2) and TRBJ1-2; D perhaps matches TRBD1 (5 bases). The CDR3 is 16 amino acids. V lost 3 bases, J lost 1 base, and 15 bases lay in between. The germline V gene encodes CDR1 LGHDT and CDR2 YNNKEL (reference sequence).

The rearrangement links TRBV7-9 to TRBJ1-5; weak D call: TRBD1 (6 bases). CDR1 and CDR2 (germline): SEHNR, FQNEAQ (reference sequence). The V gene lost 5 bases and the J gene lost 0 bases, with 8 bases spanning the gap. This CDR3 spans 14 amino acids. The CDR3: CASSATGSNQPQHF. The CDR3 nucleotides are TGTGCCAGCAGCGCGACAGGTAGCAATCAGCCCCAGCATTTT.

This chain uses TRBV6-2 or TRBV6-3 with TRBJ1-1, with a tentative D call TRBD1 (5 bases). Trimming shortened V by 6 bases and J by 2 bases, and 22 bases separated the two germline ends. The length of the CDR3 is 17 residues. The germline gives CDR1 MNHEY, CDR2 SVGEGT. This chain's CDR3 is CASSSARRQINNTEAFF. The DNA of the CDR3 is TGTGCCAGCAGCTCTGCGAGGAGACAGATTAATAACACTGAAGCTTTCTTT.

The CDR3 reads CAWSPWTGGTEAFF. The CDR3 DNA is TGTGCCTGGAGTCCGTGGACAGGGGGGACTGAAGCTTTCTTT. The chain joins TRBV30 to TRBJ1-1, with TRBD1 matching over 10 bases. V was pared by 2 bases and J by 5 bases, with 5 bases of the junction left unmatched. The CDR3 contains 14 residues. In germline, CDR1 is GTSNPN, CDR2 SVGIG (reference sequence).

On this clone: The sample has other DNA sequences that encode this CDR3 too. The chain uses TRBV7-2 and TRBJ1-2; D is unresolved. CDR1 is SGHTA, CDR2 FQGNSA, per germline. V was pared by 6 bases and J by 4 bases, with 6 bases between. CDR3 length equals 11 residues. The CDR3 reads CASRTGYGYTF. In DNA form, the CDR3 reads TGTGCCAGCAGAACTGGCTATGGCTACACCTTC.

The V and J genes are TRBV3-1 (or the pseudogene TRBV3-2) and TRBJ2-1; D may be TRBD2 (6 bases). CDR1 LGHDT and CDR2 YNNKEL come from the germline V gene (reference sequence). Trimming took 4 bases from V and 8 from J, leaving 15 bases between them. The CDR3 is 14 residues long. The CDR3 DNA reads TGTGCCAGCAGCCCACGGGACTTGGGGGATGAGCAGTTCTTC. It encodes CASSPRDLGDEQFF.

The chain uses TRBV15 and TRBJ2-1; D may be TRBD2 (6 bases). Germline V lookup: CDR1 LNHNV, CDR2 YYDKDF (reference sequence). Trimming shortened V by 0 bases and J by 2 bases, and 11 bases separated the two germline ends. This CDR3 contains 16 residues. This chain's CDR3 is CATSRDAGSTYNEQFF. For the CDR3, the DNA is TGTGCCACCAGCAGAGATGCGGGATCTACCTACAATGAGCAGTTCTTC.

This clone appeared a single time. This chain links TRBV7-9 with TRBJ1-2, with 9 nucleotides matching TRBD1. Germline CDR1 reads SEHNR; CDR2 reads FQNEAQ (reference sequence). V was pared by 1 base and J by 9 bases, with 9 bases of the junction left unmatched. The CDR3 runs 15 residues. The CDR3 here is CASSLGWDRESSYTF. The DNA of the CDR3 is TGTGCCAGCAGCTTAGGCTGGGACAGGGAGAGCAGCTACACCTTC.

The count of this clone is one. This chain links TRBV10-3 with TRBJ2-7, with no clear D. V was trimmed by 4 bases and J by 3 bases, leaving 7 bases between them. The CDR3 has 12 residues. Germline V CDR1 and CDR2: ENHRY, SYGVKD. The CDR3 loop is CAISAGNYEQYF. As DNA, the CDR3 is TGTGCCATCAGTGCAGGCAACTACGAGCAGTACTTC.

This rearrangement joins TRBV27 to TRBJ2-7; D is perhaps TRBD1 (6 bases). Germline CDR1 reads MNHEY; CDR2 reads SMNVEV (reference sequence). The CDR3 is made up of 14 amino acids. Trimming cost V 2 bases and J 7 bases, with 15 bases left between them. CDR3 residues: CASSLILGQGEQYF. In nucleotides, the CDR3 is TGTGCCAGCAGTTTAATCCTCGGGCAGGGGGAGCAGTACTTC.